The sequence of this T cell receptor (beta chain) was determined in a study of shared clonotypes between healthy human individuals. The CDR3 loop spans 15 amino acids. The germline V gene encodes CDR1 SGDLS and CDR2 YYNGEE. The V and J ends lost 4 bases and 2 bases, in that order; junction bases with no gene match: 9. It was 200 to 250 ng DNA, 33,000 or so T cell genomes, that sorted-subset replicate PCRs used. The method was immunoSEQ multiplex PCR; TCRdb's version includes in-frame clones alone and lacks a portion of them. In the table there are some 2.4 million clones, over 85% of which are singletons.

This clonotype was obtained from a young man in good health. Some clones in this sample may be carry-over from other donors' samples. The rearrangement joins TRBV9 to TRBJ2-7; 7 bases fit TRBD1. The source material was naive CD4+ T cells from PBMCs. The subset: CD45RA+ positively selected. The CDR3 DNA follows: TGTGCCAGCAGCCCCCCCGGGACAGTTCCCTACGAGCAGTACTTC. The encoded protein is CASSPPGTVPYEQYF.